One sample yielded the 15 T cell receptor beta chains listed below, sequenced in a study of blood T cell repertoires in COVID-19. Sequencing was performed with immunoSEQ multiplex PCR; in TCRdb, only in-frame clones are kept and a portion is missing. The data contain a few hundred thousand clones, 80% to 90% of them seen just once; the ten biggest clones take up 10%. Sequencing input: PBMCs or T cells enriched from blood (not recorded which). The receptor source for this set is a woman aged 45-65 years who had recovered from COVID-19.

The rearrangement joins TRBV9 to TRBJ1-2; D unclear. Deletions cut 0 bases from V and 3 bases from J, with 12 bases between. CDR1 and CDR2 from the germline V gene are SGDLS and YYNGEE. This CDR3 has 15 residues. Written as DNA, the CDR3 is TGTGCCAGCAGCGTAGACGAAGGACTGGACTATGGCTACACCTTC. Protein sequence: CASSVDEGLDYGYTF.

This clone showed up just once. The CDR3, as DNA: TGTGCCAGCAGCTTTTCGACAGGGACAACTGGAAACACCATATATTTT. Its translation: CASSFSTGTTGNTIYF. This chain joins TRBV11-1 and TRBJ1-3; 7 nucleotides agree with TRBD1. Germline trimming cut 3 bases from V and 2 bases from J; bases unmatched to any gene: 7. The germline V gene has CDR1 SGHAT and CDR2 FQDESV (reference sequence). This CDR3 is built from 16 residues. The full variable domain, its missing parts supplied by reference TRBV11-1 and TRBJ1-3, is EAEVAQSPRYKITEKSQAVAFWCDPISGHATLYWYRQILGQGPELLVQFQDESVVDDSQLPKDRFSAERLKGVDSTLKIQPAELGDSAMYLCASSFSTGTTGNTIYFGEGSWLTVV.

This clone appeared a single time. The CDR3 coding sequence is TGTGCCAGCAGCCAAGGATGGGGGCGCCTTAGCACAGATACGCAGTATTTT. Its translation is CASSQGWGRLSTDTQYF. This chain connects TRBV3-1 (or the pseudogene TRBV3-2) to TRBJ2-3; a weak D match, TRBD1 (6 bases). CDR3 length: 17 residues. Germline CDR1 reads LGHDT; CDR2 reads YNNKEL (reference sequence). V dropped 1 base and J dropped 0 bases, with 14 bases sitting between them.

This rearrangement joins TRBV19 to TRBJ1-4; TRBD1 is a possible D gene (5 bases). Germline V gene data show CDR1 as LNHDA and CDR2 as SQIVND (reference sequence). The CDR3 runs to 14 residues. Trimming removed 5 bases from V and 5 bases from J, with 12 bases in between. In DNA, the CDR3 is TGTGCCAGTAGTGTTAGTGGGGCCAATGAAAAACTGTTTTTT. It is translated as CASSVSGANEKLFF. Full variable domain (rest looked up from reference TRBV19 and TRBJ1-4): DGGITQSPKYLFRKEGQNVTLSCEQNLNHDAMYWYRQDPGQGLRLIYYSQIVNDFQKGDIAEGYSVSREKKESFPLTVTSAQKNPTAFYLCASSVSGANEKLFFGSGTQLSVL.

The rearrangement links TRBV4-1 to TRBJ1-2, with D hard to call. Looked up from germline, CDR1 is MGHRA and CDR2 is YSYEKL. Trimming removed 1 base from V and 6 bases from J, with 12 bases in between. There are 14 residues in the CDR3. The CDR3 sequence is CASSQGSGPDGYTF. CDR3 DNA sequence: TGCGCCAGCAGCCAAGGGTCCGGTCCCGATGGCTACACCTTC.

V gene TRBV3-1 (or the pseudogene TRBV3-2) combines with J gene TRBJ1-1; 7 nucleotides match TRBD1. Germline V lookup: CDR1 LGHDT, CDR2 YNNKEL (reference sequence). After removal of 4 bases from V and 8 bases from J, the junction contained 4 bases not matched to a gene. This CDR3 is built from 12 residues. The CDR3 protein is CASSPVTGEAFF. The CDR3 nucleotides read TGTGCCAGCAGCCCCGTGACAGGGGAAGCTTTCTTT.

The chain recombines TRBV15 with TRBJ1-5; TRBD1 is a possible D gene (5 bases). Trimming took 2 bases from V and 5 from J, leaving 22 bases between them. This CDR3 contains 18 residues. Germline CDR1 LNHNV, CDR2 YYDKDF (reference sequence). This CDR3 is CATSRHGRGLRIDQPQHF. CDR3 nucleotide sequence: TGTGCCACCAGCAGACATGGGAGGGGCCTCCGGATCGATCAGCCCCAGCATTTT.

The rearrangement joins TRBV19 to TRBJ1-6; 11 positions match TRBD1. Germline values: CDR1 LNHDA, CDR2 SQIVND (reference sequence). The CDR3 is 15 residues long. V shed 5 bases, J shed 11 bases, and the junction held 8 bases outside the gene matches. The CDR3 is CASSPGTGGYTPLHF. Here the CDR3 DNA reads TGTGCCAGTAGTCCCGGGACAGGGGGTTATACACCCCTCCACTTT.

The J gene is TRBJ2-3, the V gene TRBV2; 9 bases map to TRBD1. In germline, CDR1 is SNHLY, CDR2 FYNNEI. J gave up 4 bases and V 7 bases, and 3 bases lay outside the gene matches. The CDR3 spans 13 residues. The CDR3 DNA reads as TGTGCCAGCATGGGACAGGGAGCAGATACGCAGTATTTT. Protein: CASMGQGADTQYF. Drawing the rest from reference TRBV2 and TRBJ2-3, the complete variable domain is EPEVTQTPSHQVTQMGQEVILRCVPISNHLYFYWYRQILGQKVEFLVSFYNNEISEKSEIFDDQFSVERPDGSNFTLKIRSTKLEDSAMYFCASMGQGADTQYFGPGTRLTVL.

The CDR3 loop reads CASSQGALNTEAFF. CDR3 bases: TGCGCCAGCAGCCAAGGGGCACTGAACACTGAAGCTTTCTTT. This chain links TRBV5-1 with TRBJ1-1; D may be TRBD1 (5 bases). CDR1 SGHRS and CDR2 YFSETQ come from the germline V gene. Between the trimmed V and J ends, which lost 4 bases and 0 bases, there was a span of 10 bases. The CDR3 consists of 14 residues.

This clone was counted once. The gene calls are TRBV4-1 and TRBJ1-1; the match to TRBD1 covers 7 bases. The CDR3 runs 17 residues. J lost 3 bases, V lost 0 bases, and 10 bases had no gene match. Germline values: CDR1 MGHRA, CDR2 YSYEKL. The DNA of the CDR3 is TGCGCCAGCAGCCAAGATTTTGGGACAGCTACTCACACTGAAGCTTTCTTT. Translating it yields CASSQDFGTATHTEAFF.

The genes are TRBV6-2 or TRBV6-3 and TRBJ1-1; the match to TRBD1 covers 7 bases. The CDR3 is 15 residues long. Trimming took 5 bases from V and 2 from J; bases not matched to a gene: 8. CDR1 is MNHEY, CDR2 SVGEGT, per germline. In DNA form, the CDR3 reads TGTGCCAGCAGTAACAGCTACAGGGGTAACACTGAAGCTTTCTTT. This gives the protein CASSNSYRGNTEAFF.

This CDR3 is CASSKEGPSGGFSDTQYF. For the CDR3, the DNA is TGTGCCAGCAGTAAAGAGGGCCCTAGCGGGGGGTTTTCAGATACGCAGTATTTT. V gene TRBV2 combines with J gene TRBJ2-3; 11 nucleotides align to TRBD2. Germline V CDR1 and CDR2: SNHLY, FYNNEI. The ends lost 5 bases at V and 4 bases at J; junction bases unmatched: 14. The CDR3 contains 18 residues.

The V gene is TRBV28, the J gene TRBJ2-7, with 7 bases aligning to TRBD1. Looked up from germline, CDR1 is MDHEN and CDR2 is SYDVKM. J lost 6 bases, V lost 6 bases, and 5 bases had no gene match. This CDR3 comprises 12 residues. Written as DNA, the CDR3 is TGTGCCAGCAGGGAAGGGGGCAGCGAGCAGTACTTC. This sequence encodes CASREGGSEQYF. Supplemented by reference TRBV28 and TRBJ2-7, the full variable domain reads DVKVTQSSRYLVKRTGEKVFLECVQDMDHENMFWYRQDPGLGLRLIYFSYDVKMKEKGDIPEGYSVSREKKERFSLILESASTNQTSMYLCASREGGSEQYFGPGTRLTVT.

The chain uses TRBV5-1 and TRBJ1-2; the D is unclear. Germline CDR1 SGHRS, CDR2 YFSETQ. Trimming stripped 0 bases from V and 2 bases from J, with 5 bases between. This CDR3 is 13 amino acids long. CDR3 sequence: CASSLEENYGYTF. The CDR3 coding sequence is TGCGCCAGCAGCTTGGAAGAGAACTATGGCTACACCTTC.